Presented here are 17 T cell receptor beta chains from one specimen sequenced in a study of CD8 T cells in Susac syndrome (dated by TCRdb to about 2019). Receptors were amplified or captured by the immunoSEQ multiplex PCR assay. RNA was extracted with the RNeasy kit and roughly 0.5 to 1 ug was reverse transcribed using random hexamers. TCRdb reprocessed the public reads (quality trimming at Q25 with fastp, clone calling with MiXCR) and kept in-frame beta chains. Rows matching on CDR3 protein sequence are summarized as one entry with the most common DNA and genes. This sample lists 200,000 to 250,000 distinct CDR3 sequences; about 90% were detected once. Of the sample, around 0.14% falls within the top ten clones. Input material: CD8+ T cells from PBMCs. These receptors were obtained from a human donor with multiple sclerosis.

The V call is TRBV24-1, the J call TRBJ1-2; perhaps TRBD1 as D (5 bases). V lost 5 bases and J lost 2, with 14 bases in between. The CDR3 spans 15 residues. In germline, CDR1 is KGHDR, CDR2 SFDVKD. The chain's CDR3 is CATSGAGVENYGYTF. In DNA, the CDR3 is TGTGCCACCAGTGGCGCGGGGGTAGAGAACTATGGCTACACCTTC.

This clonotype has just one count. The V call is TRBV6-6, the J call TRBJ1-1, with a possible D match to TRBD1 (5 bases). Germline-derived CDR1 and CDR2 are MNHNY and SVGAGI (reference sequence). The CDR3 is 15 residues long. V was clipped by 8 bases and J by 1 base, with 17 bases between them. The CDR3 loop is CASCHSGSRNTEAFF. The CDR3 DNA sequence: TGTGCCAGCTGTCACTCAGGGTCAAGGAACACTGAAGCTTTCTTT.

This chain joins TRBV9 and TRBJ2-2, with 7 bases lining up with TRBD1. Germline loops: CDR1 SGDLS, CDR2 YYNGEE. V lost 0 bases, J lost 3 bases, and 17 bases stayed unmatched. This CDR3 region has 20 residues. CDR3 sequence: CASSVGGRVTGATYTGELFF. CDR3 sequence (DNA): TGTGCCAGCAGCGTAGGGGGTAGAGTCACAGGGGCGACCTACACCGGGGAGCTGTTTTTT.

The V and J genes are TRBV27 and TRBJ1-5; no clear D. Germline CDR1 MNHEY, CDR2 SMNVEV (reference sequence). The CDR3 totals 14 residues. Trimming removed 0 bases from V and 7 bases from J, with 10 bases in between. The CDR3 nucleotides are TGTGCCAGCAGTTTATCTGGGGTAGGGCAGCCCCAGCATTTT. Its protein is CASSLSGVGQPQHF.

The CDR3 DNA is TGTGCCTGGGCGTCCGGGCCACCCTACGAGCAGTACTTC. Residues: CAWASGPPYEQYF. The rearrangement uses TRBV30 and TRBJ2-7; D remains unclear. The CDR3 spans 13 residues. The V gene lost 5 bases and the J gene lost 2 bases, with 13 bases spanning the gap. Germline CDR1 reads GTSNPN; CDR2 reads SVGIG (reference sequence).

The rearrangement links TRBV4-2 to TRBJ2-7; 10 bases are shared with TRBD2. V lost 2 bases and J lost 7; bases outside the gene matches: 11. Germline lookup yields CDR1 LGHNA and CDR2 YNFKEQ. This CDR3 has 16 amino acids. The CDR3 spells CASSQILSGGAWEQYF. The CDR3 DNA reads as TGTGCCAGCAGCCAAATTCTAAGCGGGGGGGCTTGGGAGCAGTACTTC.

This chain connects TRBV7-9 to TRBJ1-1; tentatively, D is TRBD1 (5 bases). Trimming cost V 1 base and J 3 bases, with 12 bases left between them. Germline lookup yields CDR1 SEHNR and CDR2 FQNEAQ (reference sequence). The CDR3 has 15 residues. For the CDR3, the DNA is TGTGCCAGCAGCTTAGTTGTGGGGGAGCACACTGAAGCTTTCTTT. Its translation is CASSLVVGEHTEAFF. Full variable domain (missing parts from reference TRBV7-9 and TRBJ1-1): DTGVSQNPRHKITKRGQNVTFRCDPISEHNRLYWYRQTLGQGPEFLTYFQNEAQLEKSRLLSDRFSAERPKGSFSTLEIQRTEQGDSAMYLCASSLVVGEHTEAFFGQGTRLTVV.

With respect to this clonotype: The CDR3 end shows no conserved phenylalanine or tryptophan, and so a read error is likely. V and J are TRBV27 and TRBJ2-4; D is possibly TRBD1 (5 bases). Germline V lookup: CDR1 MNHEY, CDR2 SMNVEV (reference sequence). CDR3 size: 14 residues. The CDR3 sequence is CTSAGQADKNIQYS. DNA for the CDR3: TGTACCTCAGCAGGGCAGGCAGATAAAAACATTCAGTACTCC.

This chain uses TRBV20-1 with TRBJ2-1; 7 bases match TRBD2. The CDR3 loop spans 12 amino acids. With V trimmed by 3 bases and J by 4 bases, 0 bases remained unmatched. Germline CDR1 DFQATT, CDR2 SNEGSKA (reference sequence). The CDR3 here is CSASGGYNEQFF. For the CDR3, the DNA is TGCAGTGCTAGCGGGGGGTACAATGAGCAGTTCTTC.

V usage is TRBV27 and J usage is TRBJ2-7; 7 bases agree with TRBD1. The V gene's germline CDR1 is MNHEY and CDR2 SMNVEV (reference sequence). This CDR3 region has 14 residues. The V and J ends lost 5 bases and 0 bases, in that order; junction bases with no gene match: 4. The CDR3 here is CASSTGTASYEQYF. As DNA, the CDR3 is TGTGCCAGCAGTACCGGGACAGCCTCCTACGAGCAGTACTTC.

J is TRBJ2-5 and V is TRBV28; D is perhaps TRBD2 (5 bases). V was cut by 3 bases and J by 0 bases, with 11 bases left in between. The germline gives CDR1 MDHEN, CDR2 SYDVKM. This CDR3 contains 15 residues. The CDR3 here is CASSFGLNHQETQYF. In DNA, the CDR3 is TGTGCCAGCAGTTTCGGACTTAACCACCAAGAGACCCAGTACTTC. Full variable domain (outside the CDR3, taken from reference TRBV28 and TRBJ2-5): DVKVTQSSRYLVKRTGEKVFLECVQDMDHENMFWYRQDPGLGLRLIYFSYDVKMKEKGDIPEGYSVSREKKERFSLILESASTNQTSMYLCASSFGLNHQETQYFGPGTRLLVL.

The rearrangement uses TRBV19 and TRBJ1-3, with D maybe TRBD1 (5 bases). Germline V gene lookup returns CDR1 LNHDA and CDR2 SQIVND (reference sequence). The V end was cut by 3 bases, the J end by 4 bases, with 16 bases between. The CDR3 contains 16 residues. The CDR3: CASSILSGLDGNTIYF. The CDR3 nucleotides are TGTGCCAGTAGTATCTTATCAGGGTTGGACGGAAACACCATATATTTT. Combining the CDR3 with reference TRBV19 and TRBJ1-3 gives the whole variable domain DGGITQSPKYLFRKEGQNVTLSCEQNLNHDAMYWYRQDPGQGLRLIYYSQIVNDFQKGDIAEGYSVSREKKESFPLTVTSAQKNPTAFYLCASSILSGLDGNTIYFGEGSWLTVV.

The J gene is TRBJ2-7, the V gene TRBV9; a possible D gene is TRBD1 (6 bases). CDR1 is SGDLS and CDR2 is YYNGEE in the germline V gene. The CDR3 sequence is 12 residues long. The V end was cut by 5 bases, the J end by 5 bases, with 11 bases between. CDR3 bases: TGTGCCAGCAGTACACAGGGAGACGAGCAGTACTTC. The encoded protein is CASSTQGDEQYF.

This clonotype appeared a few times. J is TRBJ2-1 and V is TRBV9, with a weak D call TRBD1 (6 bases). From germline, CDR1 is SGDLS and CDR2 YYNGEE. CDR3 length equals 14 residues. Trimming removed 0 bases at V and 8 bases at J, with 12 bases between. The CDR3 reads CASSVDLAGDEQFF. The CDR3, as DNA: TGTGCCAGCAGCGTAGATTTAGCAGGGGATGAGCAGTTCTTC.

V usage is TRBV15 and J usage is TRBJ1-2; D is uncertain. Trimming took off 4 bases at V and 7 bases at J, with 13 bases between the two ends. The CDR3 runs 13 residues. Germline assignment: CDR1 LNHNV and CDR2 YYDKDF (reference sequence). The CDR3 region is CATSTEDAAGYTF. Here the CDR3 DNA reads TGTGCCACCAGCACTGAAGATGCGGCTGGCTACACCTTC.

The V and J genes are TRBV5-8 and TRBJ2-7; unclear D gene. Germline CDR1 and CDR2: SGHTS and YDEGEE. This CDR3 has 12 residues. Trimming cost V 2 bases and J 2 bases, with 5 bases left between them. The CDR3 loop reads CASSLITYEQYF. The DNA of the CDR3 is TGTGCCAGCAGCTTAATTACCTACGAGCAGTACTTC.

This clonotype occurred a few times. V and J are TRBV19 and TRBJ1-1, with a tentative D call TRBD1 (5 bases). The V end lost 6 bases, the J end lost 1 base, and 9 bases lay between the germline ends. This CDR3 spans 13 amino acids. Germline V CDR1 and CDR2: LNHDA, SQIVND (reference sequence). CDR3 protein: CASRSRGNTEAFF. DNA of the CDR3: TGTGCCAGTAGGAGTAGGGGGAACACTGAAGCTTTCTTT.